A selection of T cell receptor beta chains follows, all from one sample in a study of cytomegalovirus exposure and HLA in healthy donors. Measured with immunoSEQ multiplex PCR; TCRdb has only the in-frame clones, and not every one. The sample contains about 190,000 clones, around 81% of which appear only once. The sample was PBMCs. Receptors were obtained from a woman in her thirties in good health and CMV-seronegative. Each CDR3 is given with its conserved first and last residue. The order of the fields is CDR3 length, J gene, D gene, clone size, V gene, CDR3 DNA, CDR3 protein. The D gene is left open where the match is weak. Size tells how often a clone was seen (once, few, many) or the class of an expanded clone, and some rows leave it out.

>15|TRBJ2-6|NA|once|TRBV25-1
TGTGCCAGCAGTGGCGGGAACTCTGGGGCCAACGTCCTGACTTTC
CASSGGNSGANVLTF
>15|TRBJ1-5|NA|once|TRBV5-5
TGTGCCAGCAGCTTGACAGGGTCGCGCAATCAGCCCCAGCATTTT
CASSLTGSRNQPQHF
>12|TRBJ2-7|NA|NA|TRBV10-3
TGTGCCATCAGTGAGAGGGGCTACGAGCAGTACTTC
CAISERGYEQYF
>13|TRBJ2-5|TRBD1|NA|TRBV7-9
TGTGCCAGCAGCCGACAGGGGCGGGAGACCCAGTACTTC
CASSRQGRETQYF
>14|TRBJ1-2|TRBD1|NA|TRBV9
TGTGCCAGCAGCGTGGAGGACAGGAACTATGGCTACACCTTC
CASSVEDRNYGYTF
>14|TRBJ2-7|TRBD2|NA|TRBV7-8
TGTGCCAGCAGCAAGCGGGATCCCTCGGGGGAGCAGTACTTC
CASSKRDPSGEQYF
>12|TRBJ2-5|TRBD2|NA|TRBV2
TGTGCCAGCCTACTAGCGGGGGAGACCCAGTACTTC
CASLLAGETQYF
>17|TRBJ1-4|TRBD1|NA|TRBV28
TGTGCCAGCAGATCCTTCGGGACAGGGCCAACTAATGAAAAACTGTTTTTT
CASRSFGTGPTNEKLFF
>12|TRBJ1-2|NA|NA|TRBV28
TGTGCCATACCCCCAGGAAGCTATGGCTACACCTTC
CAIPPGSYGYTF
>15|TRBJ1-6|NA|NA|TRBV7-2
TGTGCCAGCAGCTTACTAACAGGGCTGGGATCACCCCTCCACTTT
CASSLLTGLGSPLHF
>15|TRBJ2-7|TRBD2|NA|TRBV5-1
TGCGCCAGCAGCTCGACTAGCGCGAGGAAATACGAGCAGTACTTC
CASSSTSARKYEQYF
>14|TRBJ1-2|NA|NA|TRBV7-2
TGTGCCAGCAGCTTGTCAGACAGTAACTATGGCTACACCTTC
CASSLSDSNYGYTF
>15|TRBJ1-1|TRBD1|NA|TRBV15
TGTGCCACCAGCGACCGGGACAGGGGGCACACTGAAGCTTTCTTT
CATSDRDRGHTEAFF
>17|TRBJ2-6|TRBD1|NA|TRBV9
TGTGCCAGCAGTTTATCTGAGGGGGCGGCTGGGGCCAACGTCCTGACTTTC
CASSLSEGAAGANVLTF
>14|TRBJ2-7|NA|few|TRBV28
TGTGCCAGCAGTTTATACGGGGATAGCTACGAGCAGTACTTC
CASSLYGDSYEQYF
>15|TRBJ2-7|TRBD1|few|TRBV7-9
TGTTCCAGCAGTTCAGGCGGGACAGGGGCGTACGAGCAGTACTTC
CSSSSGGTGAYEQYF
>12|TRBJ1-2|NA|NA|TRBV27
TGTGCCAGCAGTTTAGGGGGCGATGGCTACACCTTC
CASSLGGDGYTF
>15|TRBJ1-3|NA|once|TRBV29-1
TGCAGCGTTGAAGAGCGGGGATCGCCTGGAAACACCATATATTTT
CSVEERGSPGNTIYF
>15|TRBJ1-5|TRBD1|NA|TRBV19
TGTGCCAGTAGTATGGGGATAGGGGGCCATCAGCCCCAGCATTTT
CASSMGIGGHQPQHF
>15|TRBJ2-5|TRBD2|NA|TRBV9
TGTGCCAGCAGCGTAGATGGACTAGAGCGTGGGTCCCAGTACTTC
CASSVDGLERGSQYF
>15|TRBJ2-3|TRBD2|NA|TRBV7-2
TGTGCCAGCAGTCTTAGCGGGATGAGCACAGATACGCAGTATTTT
CASSLSGMSTDTQYF
>15|TRBJ2-5|TRBD2|NA|TRBV2
TGTGCCAGCAGTATGGGACTAGCGGGAGTAGAGACCCAGTACTTC
CASSMGLAGVETQYF
>19|TRBJ2-5|TRBD2|NA|TRBV4-1
TGCGCCAGCAGCCAAGTGGGGGCTAGCGGGAGAGGATTGGAAGAGACCCAGTACTTC
CASSQVGASGRGLEETQYF
>16|TRBJ2-7|TRBD1|NA|TRBV6-5
TGTGCCAGCAGTTACACTGGTTGGACAGGGGTGAGCGAGCAGTACTTC
CASSYTGWTGVSEQYF
>14|TRBJ1-1|TRBD1|NA|TRBV30
TGTGCCTGGAGCGCCGACAGGGCGCGTACTGAAGCTTTCTTT
CAWSADRARTEAFF
>14|TRBJ2-1|NA|NA|TRBV6-1
TGTGCCAGCCAGGTGGGTGGGGGGAACAATGAGCAGTTCTTC
CASQVGGGNNEQFF
>15|TRBJ2-1|TRBD1|NA|TRBV11-2
TGTGCCAGCAGCTCCCAACAGGGGGTGAGGAATGAGCAGTTCTTC
CASSSQQGVRNEQFF
>14|TRBJ2-2|NA|once|TRBV6-4
TGTGCCAGCAGTTTTGAGGGCGGCACCGGGGAGCTGTTTTTT
CASSFEGGTGELFF
>14|TRBJ2-2|TRBD2|NA|TRBV27
TGTGCCAGCAGTCCAGGACTAGCGGTGGGGGAGCTGTTTTTT
CASSPGLAVGELFF
>15|TRBJ2-7|TRBD2|NA|TRBV28
TGTGCCAGCAGTCAAGCCGGGACTAGCGGATACGAGCAGTACTTC
CASSQAGTSGYEQYF
>14|TRBJ2-1|TRBD1|NA|TRBV11-3
TGTGCCAGCAGCTCCGGGACAGGGGACAATGAGCAGTTCTTC
CASSSGTGDNEQFF
>14|TRBJ2-7|TRBD1|NA|TRBV29-1
TGCAGCGTCCCTTTAGGGACAGGGTCCTACGAGCAGTACTTC
CSVPLGTGSYEQYF
>15|TRBJ2-1|TRBD2|NA|TRBV4-2
TGTGCCAGCAGCCCCGGGCTAGCGGGGACCAATGAGCAGTTCTTC
CASSPGLAGTNEQFF
>15|TRBJ2-5|NA|NA|TRBV25-1
TGTGCCAGCAGTGGCAACAGGGCGGTAGAGGAGACCCAGTACTTC
CASSGNRAVEETQYF
>14|TRBJ1-5|TRBD1|NA|TRBV7-2
TGTGCCAGCAGCTTGAAGGGGGCTGACCAGCCCCAGCATTTT
CASSLKGADQPQHF
>15|TRBJ1-4|NA|NA|TRBV7-9
TGTGCCAGCAGCCCGGTGGGGACACCTAATGAAAAACTGTTTTTT
CASSPVGTPNEKLFF
>14|TRBJ2-3|NA|NA|TRBV19
TGTGCCAGTAGTATATCGGCTAGCGCCGATACGCAGTATTTT
CASSISASADTQYF
>15|TRBJ1-5|TRBD1|once|TRBV18
TGTGCCAGCTCACCACGCCGGGACAGGGAGCAGCCCCAGCATTTT
CASSPRRDREQPQHF
>13|TRBJ1-2|NA|NA|TRBV25-1
TGTGCCAGCAGTGAATCAGGGGCCGGGACCGACACCTTC
CASSESGAGTDTF
>17|TRBJ2-1|TRBD1|NA|TRBV28
TGTGCCAGCACCCTGACAGGGGGTAATGACGGGAGGTGTGAGCAGTTCTTC
CASTLTGGNDGRCEQFF
>16|TRBJ2-5|NA|NA|TRBV2
TGTGCCAGCAGTGAGCTGCTTGGGGGGGCGCGGGAGACCCAGTACTTC
CASSELLGGARETQYF
>15|TRBJ2-1|TRBD2|NA|TRBV6-1
TGTGCCAGCAGTGAAGGGCGGGGGTCCTACAATGAGCAGTTCTTC
CASSEGRGSYNEQFF
>16|TRBJ2-4|TRBD1|NA|TRBV19
TGTGCCAGTAGTGCCCGGGGACAGTGGGCCAAAAACATTCAGTACTTC
CASSARGQWAKNIQYF
>14|TRBJ2-3|TRBD1|NA|TRBV10-3
TGTGCCATCAGTGACAGGGGGAGAACAGATACGCAGTATTTT
CAISDRGRTDTQYF
>17|TRBJ2-1|TRBD1|NA|TRBV18
TGTGCCAGCTCAAAGACCGGGACAGGGATCGCCTACAATGAGCAGTTCTTC
CASSKTGTGIAYNEQFF
>14|TRBJ1-3|NA|once|TRBV14
TGTGCCAGCAGCCAAGGGAGCGGAGGAAACACCATATATTTT
CASSQGSGGNTIYF
>16|TRBJ2-3|NA|NA|TRBV19
TGTGCCAGTAGTACGCTAGGGGGAGGGATCGCAGATACGCAGTATTTT
CASSTLGGGIADTQYF
>17|TRBJ2-7|NA|few|TRBV25-1
TGTGCCAGCAGTGACGACCCCCCTAGCAGGTCGAACTACGAGCAGTACTTC
CASSDDPPSRSNYEQYF
>17|TRBJ1-2|TRBD1|NA|TRBV28
TGTGCCAGCAGACCGACAGGGAGGAGGGGTGTTAACTATGGCTACACCTTC
CASRPTGRRGVNYGYTF
>13|TRBJ2-2|NA|NA|TRBV27
TGTGCCAGCAGCACGAGATACACCGGGGAGCTGTTTTTT
CASSTRYTGELFF
>16|TRBJ1-6|NA|NA|TRBV6-6
TGTGCCAGCAGTTACTCGGTTGGGGGAGGAAATTCACCCCTCCACTTT
CASSYSVGGGNSPLHF
>16|TRBJ1-1|NA|NA|TRBV13
TGTGCCAGCAGCTTAAATTTGGCAGGGCCGAACACTGAAGCTTTCTTT
CASSLNLAGPNTEAFF
>18|TRBJ2-6|TRBD1|NA|TRBV19
TGTGCCAGTAGTATCAGACAGGGGGTCTTCTCTGGGGCCAACGTCCTGACTTTC
CASSIRQGVFSGANVLTF
>15|TRBJ2-3|NA|NA|TRBV4-1
TGCGCCAGCAGCTCTGGACTGGTTTTCACAGATACGCAGTATTTT
CASSSGLVFTDTQYF
>15|TRBJ2-3|TRBD1|NA|TRBV29-1
TGCAGCGTTCGCTCGGCCAGGGGGTTAGGAGATACGCAGTATTTT
CSVRSARGLGDTQYF
>15|TRBJ1-4|TRBD1|NA|TRBV5-1
TGCGCCAGCAGCTTGGGCCAGGGGGACTATGAAAAACTGTTTTTT
CASSLGQGDYEKLFF
>15|TRBJ1-1|NA|once|TRBV25-1
TGTGCCAGCAGTCCGGTGTCCGGTTATAGAACTGAAGCTTTCTTT
CASSPVSGYRTEAFF
>15|TRBJ2-1|NA|NA|TRBV7-9
TGTGCCAGCAGGTCTACTCTAGCTTCCTACAATGAGCAGTTCTTC
CASRSTLASYNEQFF
>15|TRBJ1-5|TRBD1|NA|TRBV7-2
TGTGCCAGCAGCTTAGGGGACAGTACAAATCAGCCCCAGCATTTT
CASSLGDSTNQPQHF
>16|TRBJ2-1|TRBD2|NA|TRBV5-6
TGTGCCAGCAGCCGCGGGACTAGCGGGACGGACAATGAGCAGTTCTTC
CASSRGTSGTDNEQFF